This entry concerns a single TCR beta chain. Its specificity is unknown. Germline V gene data show CDR1 as ENHRY and CDR2 as SYGVKD. V lost 7 bases and J lost 5; bases outside the gene matches: 12. The CDR3 loop spans 15 amino acids. These data originate in a study of somatic mutations in cytotoxic T cells in rheumatoid arthritis. Study as a whole: Immediately following diagnosis and ahead of any treatment, patient blood (approximately 30 ml EDTA) was drawn. Overall study findings and caveats: A largest CD8+ clone above 20% of CD8+ cells occurred in about an eighth of the roughly 60 patients.

Sequenced by immunoSEQ multiplex PCR; TCRdb stores in-frame clones only, minus some. The sample records more than 5,500 clones, over 75% being singletons. By positive magnetic bead selection, CD4+ and CD8+ cells were isolated, and their purity was checked by flow cytometry. Sequenced material: CD8+ T cells sorted from blood. The TCR comes from an adult with rheumatoid arthritis. This chain links TRBV10-3 with TRBJ2-3; 7 nucleotides align to TRBD1. This CDR3 reads CAITETGLFQDTQYF. CDR3 DNA sequence: TGTGCCATCACCGAGACAGGGTTATTTCAAGATACGCAGTATTTT.